This T cell receptor beta chain was identified during a study of T cell responses to AZD1222 COVID-19 vaccine. Profiling relied on immunoSEQ multiplex PCR, and the TCRdb table lists in-frame clones only, not all of them. The sample comprises over 100,000 clones, roughly nine tenths of which are singletons, and 2% to 2.5% rests with the top ten. The V segment lost 5 bases and the J segment 8 bases; nucleotides outside the gene matches: 11. The length of the CDR3 is 15 residues. Germline V lookup: CDR1 SEHNR, CDR2 FQNEAQ (reference sequence). The count of this clone is one. The genes are TRBV7-9 and TRBJ2-7; 11 bases map to TRBD2. The sample was peripheral blood, taken on day 0 of AZD1222 vaccination. This TCR was sampled from an adult in good health. As DNA, the CDR3 is TGTGCCAGCAGCCCCGTCGGGGGACTAGCGGAACAGCAGTACTTC. Its protein is CASSPVGGLAEQQYF.